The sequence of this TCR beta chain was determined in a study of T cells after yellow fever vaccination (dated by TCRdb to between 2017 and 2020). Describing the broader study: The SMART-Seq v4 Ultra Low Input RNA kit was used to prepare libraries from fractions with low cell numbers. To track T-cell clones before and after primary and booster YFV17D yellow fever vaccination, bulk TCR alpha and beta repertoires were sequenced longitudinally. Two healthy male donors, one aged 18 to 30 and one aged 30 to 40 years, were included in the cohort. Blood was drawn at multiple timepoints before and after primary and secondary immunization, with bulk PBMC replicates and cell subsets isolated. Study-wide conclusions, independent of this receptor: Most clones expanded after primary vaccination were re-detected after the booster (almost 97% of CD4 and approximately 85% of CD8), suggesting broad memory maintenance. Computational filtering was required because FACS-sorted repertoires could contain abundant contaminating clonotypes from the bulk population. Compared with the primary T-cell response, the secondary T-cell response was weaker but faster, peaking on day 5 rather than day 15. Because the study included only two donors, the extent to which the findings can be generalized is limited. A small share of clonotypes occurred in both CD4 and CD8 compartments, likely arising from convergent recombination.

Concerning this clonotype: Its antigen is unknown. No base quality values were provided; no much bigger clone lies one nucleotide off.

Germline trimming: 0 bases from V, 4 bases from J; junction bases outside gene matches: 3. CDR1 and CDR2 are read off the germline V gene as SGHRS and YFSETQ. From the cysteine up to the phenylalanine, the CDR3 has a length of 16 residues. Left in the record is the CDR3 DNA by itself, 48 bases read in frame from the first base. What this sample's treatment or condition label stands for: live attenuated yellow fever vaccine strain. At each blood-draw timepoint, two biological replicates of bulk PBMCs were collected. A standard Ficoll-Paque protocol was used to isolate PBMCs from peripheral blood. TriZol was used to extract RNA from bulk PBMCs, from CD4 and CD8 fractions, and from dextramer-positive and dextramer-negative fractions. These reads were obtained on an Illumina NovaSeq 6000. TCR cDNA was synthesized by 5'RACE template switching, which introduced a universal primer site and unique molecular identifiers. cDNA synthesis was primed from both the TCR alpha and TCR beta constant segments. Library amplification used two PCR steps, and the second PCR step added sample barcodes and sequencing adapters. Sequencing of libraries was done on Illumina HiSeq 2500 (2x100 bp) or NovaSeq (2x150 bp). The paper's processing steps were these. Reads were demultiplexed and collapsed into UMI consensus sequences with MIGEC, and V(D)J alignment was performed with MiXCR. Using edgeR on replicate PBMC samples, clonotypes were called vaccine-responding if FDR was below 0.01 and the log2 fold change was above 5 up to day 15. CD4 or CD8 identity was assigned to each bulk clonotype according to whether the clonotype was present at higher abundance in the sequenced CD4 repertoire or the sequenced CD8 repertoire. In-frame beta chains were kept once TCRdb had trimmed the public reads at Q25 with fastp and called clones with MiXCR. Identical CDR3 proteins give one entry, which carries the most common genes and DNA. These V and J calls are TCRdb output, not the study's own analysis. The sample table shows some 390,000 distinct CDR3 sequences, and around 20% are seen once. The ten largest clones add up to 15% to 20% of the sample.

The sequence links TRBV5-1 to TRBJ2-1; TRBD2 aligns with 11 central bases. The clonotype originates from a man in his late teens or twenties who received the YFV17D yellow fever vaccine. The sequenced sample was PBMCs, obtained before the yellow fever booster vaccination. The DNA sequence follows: TGCGCCAGCAGCTTGGAGGGACTAGCGGCTTACAATGAGCAGTTCTTC. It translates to CASSLEGLAAYNEQFF.